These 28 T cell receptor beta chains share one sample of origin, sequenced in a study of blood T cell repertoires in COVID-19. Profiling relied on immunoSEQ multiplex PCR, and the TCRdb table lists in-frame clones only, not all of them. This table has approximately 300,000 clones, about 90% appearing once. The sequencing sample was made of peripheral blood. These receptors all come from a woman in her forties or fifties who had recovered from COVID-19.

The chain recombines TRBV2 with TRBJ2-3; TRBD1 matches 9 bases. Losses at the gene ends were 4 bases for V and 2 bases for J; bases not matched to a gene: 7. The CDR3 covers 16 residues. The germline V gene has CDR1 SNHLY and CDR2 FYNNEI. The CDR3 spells CASSVGGQGLTDTQYF. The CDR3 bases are TGTGCCAGCAGTGTTGGGGGACAGGGTCTCACAGATACGCAGTATTTT.

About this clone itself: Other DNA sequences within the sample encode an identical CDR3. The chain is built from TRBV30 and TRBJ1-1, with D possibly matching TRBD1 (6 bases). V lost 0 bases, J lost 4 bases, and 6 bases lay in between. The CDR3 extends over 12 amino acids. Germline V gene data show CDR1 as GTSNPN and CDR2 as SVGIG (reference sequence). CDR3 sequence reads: CAWSVGGTEAFF. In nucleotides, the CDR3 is TGTGCCTGGAGTGTAGGGGGCACTGAAGCTTTCTTT.

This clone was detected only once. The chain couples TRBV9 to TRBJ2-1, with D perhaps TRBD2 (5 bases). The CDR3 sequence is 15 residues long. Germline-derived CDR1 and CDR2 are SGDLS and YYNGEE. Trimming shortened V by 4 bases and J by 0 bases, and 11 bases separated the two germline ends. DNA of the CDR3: TGTGCCAGCAGCCCGAGCGGAAACTCCTACAATGAGCAGTTCTTC. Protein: CASSPSGNSYNEQFF.

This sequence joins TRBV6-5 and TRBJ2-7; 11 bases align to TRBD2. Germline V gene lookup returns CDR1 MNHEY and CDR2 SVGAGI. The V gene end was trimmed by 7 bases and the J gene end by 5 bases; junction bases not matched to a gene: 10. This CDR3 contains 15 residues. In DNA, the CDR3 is TGTGCCAGCATCCCTAGCGGGGGGCTGGTGAACGAGCAGTACTTC. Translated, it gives CASIPSGGLVNEQYF.

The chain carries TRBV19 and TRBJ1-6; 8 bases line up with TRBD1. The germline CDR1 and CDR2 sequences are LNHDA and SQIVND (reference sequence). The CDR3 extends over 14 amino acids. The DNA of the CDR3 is TGTGCAACCACCCCCGGGACAGGCTATTCACCCCTCCACTTT. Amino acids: CATTPGTGYSPLHF.

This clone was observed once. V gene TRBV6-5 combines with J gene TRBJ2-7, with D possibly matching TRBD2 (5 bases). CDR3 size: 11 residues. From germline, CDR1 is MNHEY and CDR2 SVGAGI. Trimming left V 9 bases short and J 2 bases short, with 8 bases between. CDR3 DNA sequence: TGTGCCAGTACGGAGGCCTACGAGCAGTACTTC. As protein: CASTEAYEQYF.

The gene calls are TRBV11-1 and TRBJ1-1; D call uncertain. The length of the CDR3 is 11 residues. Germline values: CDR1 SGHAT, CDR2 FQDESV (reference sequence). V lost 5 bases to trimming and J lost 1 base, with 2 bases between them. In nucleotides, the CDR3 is TGTGCCAGCAGCCAGAACACTGAAGCTTTCTTT. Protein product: CASSQNTEAFF.

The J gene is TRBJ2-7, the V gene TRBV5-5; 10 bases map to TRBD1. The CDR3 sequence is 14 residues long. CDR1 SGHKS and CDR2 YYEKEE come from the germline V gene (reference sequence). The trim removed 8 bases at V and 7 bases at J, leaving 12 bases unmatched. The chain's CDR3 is CASHRDRGSYEQYF. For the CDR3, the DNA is TGTGCCAGTCACCGGGACAGGGGTTCATATGAGCAGTACTTC.

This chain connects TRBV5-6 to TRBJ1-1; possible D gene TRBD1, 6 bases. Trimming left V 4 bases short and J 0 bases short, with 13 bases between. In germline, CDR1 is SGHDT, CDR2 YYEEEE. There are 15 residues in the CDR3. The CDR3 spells CASSIIDRMNTEAFF. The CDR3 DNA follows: TGTGCCAGCAGCATTATTGACAGGATGAACACTGAAGCTTTCTTT.

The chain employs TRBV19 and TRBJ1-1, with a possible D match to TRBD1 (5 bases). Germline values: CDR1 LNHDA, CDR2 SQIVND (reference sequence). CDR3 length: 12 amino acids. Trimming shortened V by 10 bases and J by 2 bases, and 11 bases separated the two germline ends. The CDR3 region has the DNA TGTGCCATACAGGTTGGTAACACTGAAGCTTTCTTT. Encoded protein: CAIQVGNTEAFF.

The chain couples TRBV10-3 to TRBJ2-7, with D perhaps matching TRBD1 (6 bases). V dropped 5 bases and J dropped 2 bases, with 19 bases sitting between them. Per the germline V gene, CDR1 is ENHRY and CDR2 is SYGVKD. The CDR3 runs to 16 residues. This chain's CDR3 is CAISSEGRGNTYEQYF. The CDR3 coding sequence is TGTGCCATCAGTTCCGAAGGCAGGGGCAACACCTACGAGCAGTACTTC.

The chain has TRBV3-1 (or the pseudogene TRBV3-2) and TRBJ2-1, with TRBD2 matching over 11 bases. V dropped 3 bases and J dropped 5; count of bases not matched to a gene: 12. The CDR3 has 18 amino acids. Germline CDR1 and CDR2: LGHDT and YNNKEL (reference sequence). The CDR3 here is CASSHRVSRLAGNNEQFF. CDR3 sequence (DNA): TGTGCCAGCAGCCACCGGGTATCGAGACTAGCGGGGAACAATGAGCAGTTCTTC.

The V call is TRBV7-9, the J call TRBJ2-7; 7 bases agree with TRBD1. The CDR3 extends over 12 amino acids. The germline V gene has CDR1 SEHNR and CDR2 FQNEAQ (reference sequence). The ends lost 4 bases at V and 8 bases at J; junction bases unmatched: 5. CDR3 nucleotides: TGTGCCAGCAGCTCGACAGGGTTGAAGCAGTACTTC. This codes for CASSSTGLKQYF.

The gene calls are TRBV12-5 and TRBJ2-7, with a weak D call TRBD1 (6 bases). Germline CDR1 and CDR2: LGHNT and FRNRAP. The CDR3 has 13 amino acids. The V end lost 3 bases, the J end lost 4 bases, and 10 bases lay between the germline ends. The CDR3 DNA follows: TGTGCTAGTGGTTTATGGGGGCTGTACGAGCAGTACTTC. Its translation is CASGLWGLYEQYF.

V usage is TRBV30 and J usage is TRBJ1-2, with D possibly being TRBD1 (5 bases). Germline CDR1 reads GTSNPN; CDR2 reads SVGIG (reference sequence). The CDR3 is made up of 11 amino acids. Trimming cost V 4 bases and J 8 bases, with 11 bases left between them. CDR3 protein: CAWTHSGGYTF. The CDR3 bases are TGTGCCTGGACCCATTCAGGGGGCTACACCTTC.

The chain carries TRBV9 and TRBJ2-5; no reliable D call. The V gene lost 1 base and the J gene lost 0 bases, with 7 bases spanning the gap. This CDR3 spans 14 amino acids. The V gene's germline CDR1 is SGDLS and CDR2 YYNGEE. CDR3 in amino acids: CASSVFGYQETQYF. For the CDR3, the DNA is TGTGCCAGCAGCGTATTCGGTTACCAAGAGACCCAGTACTTC.

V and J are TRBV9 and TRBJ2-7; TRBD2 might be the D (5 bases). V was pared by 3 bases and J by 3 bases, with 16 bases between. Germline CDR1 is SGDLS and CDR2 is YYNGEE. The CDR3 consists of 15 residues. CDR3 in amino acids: CASSGRGASDYEQYF. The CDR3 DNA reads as TGTGCCAGCAGCGGCCGGGGAGCTTCTGACTACGAGCAGTACTTC.

This CDR3 is CASSFSVTGSNQPQHF. CDR3 nucleotide sequence: TGTGCCAGCAGCTTTTCCGTCACGGGGTCCAATCAGCCCCAGCATTTT. The chain joins TRBV5-8 to TRBJ1-5; D gene ambiguous. Germline V gene lookup returns CDR1 SGHTS and CDR2 YDEGEE. There are 16 residues in the CDR3. The V end was cut by 2 bases, the J end by 3 bases, with 15 bases between.

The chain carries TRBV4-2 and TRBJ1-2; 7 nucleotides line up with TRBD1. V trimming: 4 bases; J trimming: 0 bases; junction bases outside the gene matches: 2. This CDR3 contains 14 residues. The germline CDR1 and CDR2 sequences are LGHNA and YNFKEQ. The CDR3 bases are TGTGCCAGCAGCCGGGGACAGTCTAACTATGGCTACACCTTC. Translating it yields CASSRGQSNYGYTF.

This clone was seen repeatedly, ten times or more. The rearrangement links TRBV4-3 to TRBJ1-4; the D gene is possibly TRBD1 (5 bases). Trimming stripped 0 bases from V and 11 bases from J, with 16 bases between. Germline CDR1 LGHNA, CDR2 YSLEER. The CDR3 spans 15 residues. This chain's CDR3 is CASSQDGTAEGKLFF. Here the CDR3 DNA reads TGCGCCAGCAGCCAAGACGGGACTGCGGAGGGGAAACTGTTTTTT.

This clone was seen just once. The CDR3 nucleotides are TGCAGCGTTCTAAGGGGTCTGGGTGAAAAACTGTTTTTT. This gives the protein CSVLRGLGEKLFF. The chain couples TRBV29-1 to TRBJ1-4, with a tentative D call TRBD1 (5 bases). Germline values: CDR1 SQVTM, CDR2 ANQGSEA. V lost 5 bases and J 7 bases, leaving 14 bases between the germline ends. The CDR3 runs 13 residues. Full variable domain (rest looked up from reference TRBV29-1 and TRBJ1-4): SAVISQKPSRDICQRGTSLTIQCQVDSQVTMMFWYRQQPGQSLTLIATANQGSEATYESGFVIDKFPISRPNLTFSTLTVSNMSPEDSSIYLCSVLRGLGEKLFFGSGTQLSVL.

In DNA form, the CDR3 reads TGTGCCAGCAGCTTCTACCCCCGGACTACTAGAGTGGATGAGCAGTTCTTC. Its protein is CASSFYPRTTRVDEQFF. The chain couples TRBV5-5 to TRBJ2-1; D is perhaps TRBD2 (6 bases). There are 17 residues in the CDR3. V lost 2 bases and J lost 8, with 23 bases in between. Germline V gene lookup returns CDR1 SGHKS and CDR2 YYEKEE (reference sequence).

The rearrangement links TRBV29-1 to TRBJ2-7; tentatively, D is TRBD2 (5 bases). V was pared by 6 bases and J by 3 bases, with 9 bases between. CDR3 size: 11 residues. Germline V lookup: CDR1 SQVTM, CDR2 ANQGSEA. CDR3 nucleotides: TGCAGCGTCCCCGGGGTCTACGAGCAGTACTTC. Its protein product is CSVPGVYEQYF.

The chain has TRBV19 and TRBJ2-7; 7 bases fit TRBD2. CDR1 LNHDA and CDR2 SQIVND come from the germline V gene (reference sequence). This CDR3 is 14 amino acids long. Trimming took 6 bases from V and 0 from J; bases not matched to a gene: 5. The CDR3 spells CASSLAETSYEQYF. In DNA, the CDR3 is TGTGCCAGTAGCCTAGCGGAGACCTCCTACGAGCAGTACTTC.

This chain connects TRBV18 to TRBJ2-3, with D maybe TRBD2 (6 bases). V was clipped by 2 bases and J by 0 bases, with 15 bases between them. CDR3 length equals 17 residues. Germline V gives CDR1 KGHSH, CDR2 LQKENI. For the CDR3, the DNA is TGTGCCAGCTCACCAGGTATAGCGGCCCTTAGCACAGATACGCAGTATTTT. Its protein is CASSPGIAALSTDTQYF.

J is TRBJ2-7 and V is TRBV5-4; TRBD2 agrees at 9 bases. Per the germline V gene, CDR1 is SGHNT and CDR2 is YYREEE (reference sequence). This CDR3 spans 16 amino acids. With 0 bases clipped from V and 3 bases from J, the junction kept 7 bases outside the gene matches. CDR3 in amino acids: CASSLGTAGGIYEQYF. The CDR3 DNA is TGTGCCAGCAGCTTGGGGACAGCGGGGGGCATCTACGAGCAGTACTTC.

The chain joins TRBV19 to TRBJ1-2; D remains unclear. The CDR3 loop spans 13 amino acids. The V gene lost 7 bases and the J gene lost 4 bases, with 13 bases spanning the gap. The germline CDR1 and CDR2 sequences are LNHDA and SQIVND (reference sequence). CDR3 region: CASTAQNPYGYTF. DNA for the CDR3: TGTGCCAGTACCGCACAGAACCCCTATGGCTACACCTTC. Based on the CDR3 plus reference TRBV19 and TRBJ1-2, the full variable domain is DGGITQSPKYLFRKEGQNVTLSCEQNLNHDAMYWYRQDPGQGLRLIYYSQIVNDFQKGDIAEGYSVSREKKESFPLTVTSAQKNPTAFYLCASTAQNPYGYTFGSGTRLTVV.

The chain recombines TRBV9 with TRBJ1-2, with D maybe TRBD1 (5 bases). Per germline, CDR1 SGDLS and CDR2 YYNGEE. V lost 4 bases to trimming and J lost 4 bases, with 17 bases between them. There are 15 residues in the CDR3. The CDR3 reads CASSIGTGDIYGYTF. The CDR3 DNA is TGTGCCAGCAGCATCGGGACGGGGGATATCTATGGCTACACCTTC.